This T cell receptor beta chain was documented in a study of identical twins. Germline V lookup: CDR1 DFQATT, CDR2 SNEGSKA (reference sequence). The CDR3 consists of 14 residues. The V and J ends lost 3 bases and 7 bases respectively, with 16 bases between them. TCRdb reprocessed the 5' RACE reads via MiXCR and lists one record per CDR3 protein. Among some 570,000 distinct CDR3 sequences, approximately 20% were seen once, and the ten largest hold about 0.5%. On this clonotype: Its antigen is unknown.

Study observations and caveats: Twins shared beta out-of-frame sequences in excess, but this excess was weaker.

The data also belong to a second study, concerning yellow fever vaccine responses in identical twins. Turning to that study: Twins showed a vaccine T cell response that reportedly seemed partly convergent, partly personalized.

The chain employs TRBV20-1 and TRBJ2-1; maybe TRBD1 (6 bases). The sequenced material came from CD4+ T cells sorted from blood. This TCR came from a woman between 18 and 29 years old in good health. CDR3 coding DNA: TGCAGTGCTAGTCCGAGCTGGCAGGGGAATGAGCAGTTCTTC. Its translation is CSASPSWQGNEQFF.